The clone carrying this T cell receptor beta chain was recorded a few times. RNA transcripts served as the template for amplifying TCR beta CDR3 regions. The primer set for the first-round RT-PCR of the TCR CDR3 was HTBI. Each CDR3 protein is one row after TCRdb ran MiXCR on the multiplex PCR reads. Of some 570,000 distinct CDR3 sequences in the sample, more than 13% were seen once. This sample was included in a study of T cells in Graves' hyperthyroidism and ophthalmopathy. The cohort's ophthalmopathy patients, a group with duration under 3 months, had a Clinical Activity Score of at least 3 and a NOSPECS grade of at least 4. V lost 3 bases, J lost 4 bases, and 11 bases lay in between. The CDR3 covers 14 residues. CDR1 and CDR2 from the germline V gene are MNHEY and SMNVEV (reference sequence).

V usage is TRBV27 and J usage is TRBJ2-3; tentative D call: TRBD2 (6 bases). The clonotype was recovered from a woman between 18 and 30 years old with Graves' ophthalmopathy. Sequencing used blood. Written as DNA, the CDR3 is TGTGCCAGCAGTTTCGCGGGGAGGCCAGATACGCAGTATTTT. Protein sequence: CASSFAGRPDTQYF.